The 5 T cell receptor beta chains below come from one sample, sequenced in a study of tumor and adjacent non-tumor tissue in lung cancer. TCRbeta libraries were built with three rounds of nested PCR, modified from ARM-PCR. TCRdb passed the multiplex PCR reads through MiXCR, listing each CDR3 protein once. The data hold about 67,000 distinct CDR3 sequences, with 76% observed a single time. The template was RNA from unsorted bulk tissue. The normal lung tissue was taken more than 3 cm from the tumor edge. The source material was distant non-tumor lung tissue. Every receptor here comes from a man in his sixties with non-small cell lung cancer.

A remark on this clonotype: One end of the junction does not line up with germline, which may come from a read error. The chain is built from TRBV6-2 or TRBV6-3 and TRBJ2-3; 15 nucleotides align to TRBD2. CDR3 length equals 19 residues. CDR1 MNHEY and CDR2 SVGEGT come from the germline V gene. The CDR3 loop is CASSYQPGLAGGYTDTQCF. DNA for the CDR3: TGTGCCAGCAGTTACCAACCGGGACTAGCGGGGGGATACACAGATACGCAGTGTTTT.

Points on this clonotype: Compared with germline, one end of the junction differs, possibly owing to a read error. The V and J genes are TRBV6-5 and TRBJ2-7; D remains unclear. There are 14 residues in the CDR3. Germline values: CDR1 MNHEY, CDR2 SVGAGI. CDR3 DNA sequence: TGTGCCAAGAGTTACTATGGCAGACCCTATGAGCAGTACTTC. The encoded protein is CAKSYYGRPYEQYF.

The genes are TRBV12-3 or TRBV12-4 and TRBJ2-7; D gene unclear. V lost 4 bases and J lost 1, with 11 bases in between. The CDR3 contains 14 residues. The CDR3 sequence is CASSSGHQSYEQYF. In nucleotides, the CDR3 is TGTGCCAGCAGTTCCGGGCACCAATCCTACGAGCAGTACTTC.

The rearrangement joins TRBV6-5 to TRBJ1-1, with a tentative D call TRBD1 (6 bases). V was shortened by 7 bases and J by 4 bases, with 22 bases between the two germline ends. CDR1 and CDR2 from the germline V gene are MNHEY and SVGAGI. This CDR3 is built from 16 residues. The CDR3, as DNA: TGTGCCAGCAAAATTAGTAGCGGGACAAAGAGCACTGAAGCTTTCTTT. It translates to CASKISSGTKSTEAFF.

This clonotype showed up many times. The chain combines TRBV11-2 with TRBJ2-1; D possibly corresponds to TRBD2 (6 bases). The CDR3 is 17 amino acids. The germline gives CDR1 SGHAT, CDR2 FQNNGV. Deletions cut 4 bases from V and 0 bases from J, with 16 bases between. The CDR3, as DNA: TGTGCCAGCAGCTCTAAATTCCACGGGAGCTCCTACAATGAGCAGTTCTTC. It codes for CASSSKFHGSSYNEQFF.